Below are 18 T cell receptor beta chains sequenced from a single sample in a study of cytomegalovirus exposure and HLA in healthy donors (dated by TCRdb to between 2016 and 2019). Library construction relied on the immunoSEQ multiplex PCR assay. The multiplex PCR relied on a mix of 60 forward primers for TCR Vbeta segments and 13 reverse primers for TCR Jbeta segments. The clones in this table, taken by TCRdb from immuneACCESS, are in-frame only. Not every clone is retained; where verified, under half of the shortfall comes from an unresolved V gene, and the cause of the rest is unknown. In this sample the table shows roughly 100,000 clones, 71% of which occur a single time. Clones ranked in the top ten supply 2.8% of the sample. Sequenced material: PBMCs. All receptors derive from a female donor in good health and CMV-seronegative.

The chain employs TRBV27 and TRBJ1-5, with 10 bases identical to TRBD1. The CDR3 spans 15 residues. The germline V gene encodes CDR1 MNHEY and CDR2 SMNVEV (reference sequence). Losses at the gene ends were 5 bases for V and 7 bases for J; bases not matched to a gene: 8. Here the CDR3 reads CASSVGQGGKQPQHF. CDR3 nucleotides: TGTGCCAGCAGTGTAGGACAGGGGGGGAAACAGCCCCAGCATTTT.

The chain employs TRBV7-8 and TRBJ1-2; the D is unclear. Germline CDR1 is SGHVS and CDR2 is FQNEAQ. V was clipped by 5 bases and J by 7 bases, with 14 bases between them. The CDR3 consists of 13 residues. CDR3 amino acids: CASSPPGRFGYTF. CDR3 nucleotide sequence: TGTGCCAGCAGCCCCCCCGGCAGGTTTGGCTACACCTTC. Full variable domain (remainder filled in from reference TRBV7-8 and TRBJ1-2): GAGVSQSPRYKVAKRGQDVALRCDPISGHVSLFWYQQALGQGPEFLTYFQNEAQLDKSGLPSDRFFAERPEGSVSTLKIQRTQQEDSAVYLCASSPPGRFGYTFGSGTRLTVV.

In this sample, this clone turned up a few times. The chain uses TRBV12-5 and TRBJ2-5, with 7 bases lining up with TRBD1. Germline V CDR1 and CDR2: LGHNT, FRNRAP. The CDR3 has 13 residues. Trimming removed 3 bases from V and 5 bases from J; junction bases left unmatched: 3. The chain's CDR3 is CASGLGGRETQYF. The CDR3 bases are TGTGCTAGTGGTTTAGGGGGCCGGGAGACCCAGTACTTC.

This CDR3 reads CASIPQGGGGLNTEAFF. The CDR3 nucleotides are TGTGCCAGCATTCCTCAGGGAGGTGGGGGTCTGAACACTGAAGCTTTCTTT. The V call is TRBV5-4, the J call TRBJ1-1, with D tentatively TRBD1 (5 bases). Germline CDR1 reads SGHNT; CDR2 reads YYREEE (reference sequence). The germline V and J ends were trimmed by 6 bases and 0 bases, with 21 bases remaining between them. CDR3 length equals 17 residues.

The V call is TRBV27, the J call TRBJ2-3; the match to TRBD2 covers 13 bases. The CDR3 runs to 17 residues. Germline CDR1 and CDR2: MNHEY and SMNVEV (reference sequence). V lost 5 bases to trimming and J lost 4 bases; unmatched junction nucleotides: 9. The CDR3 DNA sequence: TGTGCCAGCAGTACGAGGACTAGCGGGAGTGTCGCAGATACGCAGTATTTT. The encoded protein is CASSTRTSGSVADTQYF.

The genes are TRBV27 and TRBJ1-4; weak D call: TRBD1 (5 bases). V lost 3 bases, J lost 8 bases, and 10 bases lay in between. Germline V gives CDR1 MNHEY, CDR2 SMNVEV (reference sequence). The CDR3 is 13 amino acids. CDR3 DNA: TGTGCCAGCAGTTTCAGGGCTCGGGAAAAACTGTTTTTT. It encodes CASSFRAREKLFF.

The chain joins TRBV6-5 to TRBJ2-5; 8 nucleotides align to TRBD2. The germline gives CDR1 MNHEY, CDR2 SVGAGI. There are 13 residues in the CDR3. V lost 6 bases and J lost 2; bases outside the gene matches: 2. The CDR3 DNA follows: TGTGCCAGCAGCAGACTAGCGCAAGAGACCCAGTACTTC. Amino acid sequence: CASSRLAQETQYF.

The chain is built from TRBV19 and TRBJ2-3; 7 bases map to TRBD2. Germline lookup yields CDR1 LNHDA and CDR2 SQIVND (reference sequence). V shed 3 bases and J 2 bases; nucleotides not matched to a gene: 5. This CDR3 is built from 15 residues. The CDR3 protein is CASSMGAGPTDTQYF. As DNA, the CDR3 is TGTGCCAGTAGTATGGGAGCGGGACCCACAGATACGCAGTATTTT.

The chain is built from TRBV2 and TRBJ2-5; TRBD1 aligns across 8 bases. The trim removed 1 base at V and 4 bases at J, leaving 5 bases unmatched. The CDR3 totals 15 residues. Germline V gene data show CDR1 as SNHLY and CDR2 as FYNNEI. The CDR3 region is CASSEDRGVRETQYF. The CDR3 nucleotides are TGTGCCAGCAGTGAAGACAGGGGGGTGCGAGAGACCCAGTACTTC.

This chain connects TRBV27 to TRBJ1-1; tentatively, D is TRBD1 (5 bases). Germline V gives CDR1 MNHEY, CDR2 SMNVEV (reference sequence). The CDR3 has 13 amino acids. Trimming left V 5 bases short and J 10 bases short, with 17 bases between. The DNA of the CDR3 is TGTGCCAGCAGTCTCTCGGCAGGGAGGGGAGCTTTCTTT. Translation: CASSLSAGRGAFF.

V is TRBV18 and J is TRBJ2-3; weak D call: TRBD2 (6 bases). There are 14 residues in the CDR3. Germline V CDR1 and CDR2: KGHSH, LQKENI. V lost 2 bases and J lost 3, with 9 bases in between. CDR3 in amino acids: CASSPGRGTDTQYF. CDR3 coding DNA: TGTGCCAGCTCACCAGGTCGGGGGACAGATACGCAGTATTTT.

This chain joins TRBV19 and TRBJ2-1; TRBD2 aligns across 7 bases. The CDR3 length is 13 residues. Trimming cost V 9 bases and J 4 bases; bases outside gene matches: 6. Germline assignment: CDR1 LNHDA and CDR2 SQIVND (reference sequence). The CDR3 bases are TGTGCCAGGTCGACTAGCAGATACAATGAGCAGTTCTTC. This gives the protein CARSTSRYNEQFF.

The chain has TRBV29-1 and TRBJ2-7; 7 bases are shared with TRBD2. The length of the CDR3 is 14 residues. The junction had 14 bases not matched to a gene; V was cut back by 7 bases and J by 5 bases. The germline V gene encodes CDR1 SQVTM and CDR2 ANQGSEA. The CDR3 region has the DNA TGCAGCGCAGACGACAGCGGGGCTGGCAACGAGCAGTACTTC. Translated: CSADDSGAGNEQYF.

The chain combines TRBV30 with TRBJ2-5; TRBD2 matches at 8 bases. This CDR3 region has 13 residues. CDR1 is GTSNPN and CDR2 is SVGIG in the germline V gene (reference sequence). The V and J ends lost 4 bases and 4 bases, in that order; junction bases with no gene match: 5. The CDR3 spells CAWTGGQGETQYF. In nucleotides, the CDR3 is TGTGCCTGGACGGGGGGGCAGGGAGAGACCCAGTACTTC.

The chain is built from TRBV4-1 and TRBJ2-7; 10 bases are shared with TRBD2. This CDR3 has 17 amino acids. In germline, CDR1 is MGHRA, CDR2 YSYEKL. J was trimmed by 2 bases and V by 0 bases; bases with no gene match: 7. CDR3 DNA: TGCGCCAGCAGCCAAGATGAATCCAGCGGGAGGGCCTACGAGCAGTACTTC. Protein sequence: CASSQDESSGRAYEQYF.

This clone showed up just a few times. In DNA form, the CDR3 reads TGTGCCACCAGCCCGCGGACAGGGATAAGGGAGCTGTTTTTT. Its protein is CATSPRTGIRELFF. The chain carries TRBV15 and TRBJ2-2; 8 nucleotides align to TRBD1. The ends lost 5 bases at V and 9 bases at J; junction bases unmatched: 8. Germline CDR1 is LNHNV and CDR2 is YYDKDF (reference sequence). The CDR3 covers 14 residues.

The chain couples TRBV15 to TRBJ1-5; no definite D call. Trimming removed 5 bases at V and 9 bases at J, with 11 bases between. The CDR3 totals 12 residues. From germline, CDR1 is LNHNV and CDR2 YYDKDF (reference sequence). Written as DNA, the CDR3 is TGTGCCACCAGCTTCGGGTTTGGGCCCCAGCATTTT. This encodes CATSFGFGPQHF.

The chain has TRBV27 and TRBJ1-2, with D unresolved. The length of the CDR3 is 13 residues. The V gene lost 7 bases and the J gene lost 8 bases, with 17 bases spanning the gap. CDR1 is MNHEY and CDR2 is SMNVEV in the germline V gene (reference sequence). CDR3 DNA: TGTGCCAGCACTCCCTCGACGGAGGGCGGCTACACCTTC. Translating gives CASTPSTEGGYTF.